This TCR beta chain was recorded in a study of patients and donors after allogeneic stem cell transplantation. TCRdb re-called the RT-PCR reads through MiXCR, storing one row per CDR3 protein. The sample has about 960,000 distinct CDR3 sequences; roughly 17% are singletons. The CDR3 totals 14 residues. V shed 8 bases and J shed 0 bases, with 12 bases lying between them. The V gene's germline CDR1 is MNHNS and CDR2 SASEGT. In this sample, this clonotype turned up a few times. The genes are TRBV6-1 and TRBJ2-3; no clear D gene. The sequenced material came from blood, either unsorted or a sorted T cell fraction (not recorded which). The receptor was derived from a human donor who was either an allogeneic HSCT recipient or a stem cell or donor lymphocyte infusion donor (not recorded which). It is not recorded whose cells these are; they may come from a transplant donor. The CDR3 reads CASVLTASTDTQYF. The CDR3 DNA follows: TGTGCCAGCGTTCTAACGGCTAGCACAGATACGCAGTATTTT.